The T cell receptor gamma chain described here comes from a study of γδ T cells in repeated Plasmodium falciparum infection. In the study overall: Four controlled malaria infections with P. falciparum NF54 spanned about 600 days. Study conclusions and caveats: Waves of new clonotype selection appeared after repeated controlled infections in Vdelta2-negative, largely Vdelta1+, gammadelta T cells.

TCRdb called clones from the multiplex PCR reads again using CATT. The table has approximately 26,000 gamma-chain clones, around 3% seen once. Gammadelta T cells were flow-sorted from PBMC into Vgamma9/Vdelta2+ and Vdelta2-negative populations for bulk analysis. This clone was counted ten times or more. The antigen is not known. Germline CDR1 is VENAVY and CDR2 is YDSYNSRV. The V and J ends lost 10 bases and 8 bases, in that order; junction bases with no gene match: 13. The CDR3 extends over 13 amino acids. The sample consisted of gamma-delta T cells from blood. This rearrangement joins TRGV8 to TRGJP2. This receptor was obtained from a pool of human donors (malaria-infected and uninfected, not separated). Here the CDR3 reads CATARSGDWIKTF. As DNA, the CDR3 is TGTGCCACGGCACGCTCTGGGGATTGGATCAAGACGTTT.